The rows below give T cell receptor beta chains drawn from one sample of a study of blood T cell repertoires in COVID-19. The repertoire was sequenced with immunoSEQ multiplex PCR; TCRdb's copy has only in-frame clones and lacks some. Among approximately 260,000 clones listed, roughly nine tenths were seen once. Input material: PBMCs or T cells enriched from blood (not recorded which). These receptor sequences come from a woman in her 30s with acute COVID-19. Each CDR3 is given with its conserved first and last residue. A D gene is named only where the DNA matches it firmly. A clone size is listed for some rows: how often the clone was seen (once, few, many), or a class if it is expanded.

V gene: TRBV27
D gene: .
clone size: once
J gene: TRBJ2-7
CDR3 protein: CASSSSSYEQYF
CDR3 DNA: TGTGCCAGCAGTTCCAGCTCCTACGAGCAGTACTTC

V gene: TRBV11-2
D gene: .
clone size: .
J gene: TRBJ1-3
CDR3 protein: CASSLYRDGNTIYF
CDR3 DNA: TGTGCCAGCAGCCTATACAGGGATGGAAACACCATATATTTT

V gene: TRBV9
D gene: .
clone size: .
J gene: TRBJ2-2
CDR3 protein: CASSVHARGTNTGELFF
CDR3 DNA: TGTGCCAGCAGCGTACACGCCAGGGGCACGAACACCGGGGAGCTGTTTTTT

V gene: TRBV21-1
D gene: .
clone size: .
J gene: TRBJ2-1
CDR3 protein: CASRGRGRSYNEQFF
CDR3 DNA: TGTGCCAGCAGGGGAAGGGGTAGATCCTACAATGAGCAGTTCTTC

V gene: TRBV6-5
D gene: .
clone size: once
J gene: TRBJ1-4
CDR3 protein: CASSSATVNEKLFF
CDR3 DNA: TGTGCCAGCAGTTCCGCGACAGTTAATGAAAAACTGTTTTTT

V gene: TRBV7-9
D gene: TRBD1
clone size: .
J gene: TRBJ1-1
CDR3 protein: CASSAGDRANTEAFF
CDR3 DNA: TGTGCCAGCAGCGCTGGGGACAGGGCCAACACTGAAGCTTTCTTT

V gene: TRBV28
D gene: TRBD2
clone size: .
J gene: TRBJ2-1
CDR3 protein: CASSFPPGGLGAGDGQFF
CDR3 DNA: TGTGCCAGCAGTTTCCCGCCGGGGGGCCTTGGAGCGGGAGATGGGCAGTTCTTC

V gene: TRBV7-2
D gene: .
clone size: .
J gene: TRBJ2-5
CDR3 protein: CASSPTPTEVRETQYF
CDR3 DNA: TGTGCCAGCAGCCCTACCCCGACAGAAGTTAGGGAGACCCAGTACTTC

V gene: TRBV5-5
D gene: TRBD2
clone size: .
J gene: TRBJ2-2
CDR3 protein: CASSPYSGGGPTGELFF
CDR3 DNA: TGTGCCAGCAGCCCCTATAGCGGGGGGGGCCCAACCGGGGAGCTGTTTTTT

V gene: TRBV6-5
D gene: .
clone size: few
J gene: TRBJ1-1
CDR3 protein: CASRVKGGNTEAFF
CDR3 DNA: TGTGCCAGCAGGGTGAAAGGGGGGAACACTGAAGCTTTCTTT

V gene: TRBV11-3
D gene: TRBD1
clone size: .
J gene: TRBJ1-1
CDR3 protein: CASSANRGASVTEAFF
CDR3 DNA: TGTGCCAGCAGCGCAAACAGGGGTGCATCGGTCACTGAAGCTTTCTTT

V gene: TRBV7-2
D gene: .
clone size: .
J gene: TRBJ1-2
CDR3 protein: CASSRDKNYGYTF
CDR3 DNA: TGTGCCAGCAGCCGAGACAAGAACTATGGCTACACCTTC

V gene: TRBV5-6
D gene: .
clone size: .
J gene: TRBJ1-2
CDR3 protein: CASSGTGNDNYGYTF
CDR3 DNA: TGTGCCAGCAGCGGAACAGGGAATGACAACTATGGCTACACCTTC

V gene: TRBV6-1
D gene: .
clone size: .
J gene: TRBJ1-5
CDR3 protein: CASSEASRWGNQPQHF
CDR3 DNA: TGTGCCAGCAGTGAAGCGTCCAGGTGGGGCAATCAGCCCCAGCATTTT

V gene: TRBV19
D gene: .
clone size: .
J gene: TRBJ1-2
CDR3 protein: CASRPSPQTVRFYGYTF
CDR3 DNA: TGTGCCAGTAGGCCCTCACCGCAGACGGTGAGGTTCTATGGCTACACCTTC

V gene: TRBV2
D gene: .
clone size: few
J gene: TRBJ2-1
CDR3 protein: CASSETQRQGFF
CDR3 DNA: TGTGCCAGCAGTGAAACCCAGCGCCAAGGGTTCTTC